This note documents a single T cell receptor beta chain sequence. Its antigen is still unknown. The sample holds no much larger clone one base away, and base qualities are not on file. These data belong to a study of blood T cell repertoires in COVID-19 (TCRdb year 2020). Background for the entire study: Collaborator samples came from the United States, Italy and Spain and covered acute and convalescent phases of COVID-19. The prospective study material was composed of cDNA or gDNA derived from T cells, B-cell-depleted T cells, or PBMCs. Deeply sampled blood TCRbeta repertoires from subjects exposed to, actively infected with, or recovered from COVID-19 were included in the dataset. The repertoires were released in a freely available public database intended as a resource for research on the immune response to SARS-CoV-2. The samples were drawn from the first 160 participants of the ongoing ImmuneRACE study and from over a thousand subjects provided by 6 global collaborators. Sample metadata almost always included a de-identified subject ID, COVID-19 status, age in years and sex. Where HLA class I and class II types were available, the types were taken from metadata supplied by the sample provider, not from assay-based typing.

TCRbeta CDR3 regions were amplified from genomic DNA by means of the immunoSEQ Assay, a bias-controlled multiplex PCR. Processing in the source paper ran as follows. The number of nucleated cells in each sample was estimated from the amplification of reference gene primers within the assay. To quantify the absolute abundance of each unique TCRbeta CDR3 rearrangement, sequence reads were collapsed and filtered. For each sample, productive Simpson clonality was calculated by taking the square root of Simpson's diversity index across productive rearrangements. TCRdb limited this immuneACCESS table to in-frame rearrangements with V and J called. A share of clones is missing; checked studies link under half to unresolved V genes, and the rest is unexplained. V, J and clone size were drawn from that table, and D and trimming were deduced from the DNA. The sample data list about 220,000 clones, and about four fifths of these were observed just once. The ten biggest clones cover around 3.3% of the sample.

In the prospective study, participants were 18 to 89 years old, resided in 24 geographic areas of the United States, and were enrolled through a virtual design. In the prospective study, participants were assigned to cohorts based on the clinical history participants reported in a screening survey and a study questionnaire. A participant counted as exposed if, within 2 weeks of entering the study, that participant had been in contact with someone who had a PCR-confirmed or clinician-diagnosed COVID-19 case. In the prospective study, whole blood, serum and a nasopharyngeal or oropharyngeal swab were collected from each participant by mobile phlebotomists. Over a 2-month period, participants in the prospective study had the option of providing additional blood draws and questionnaires. Blood samples from the prospective study were shipped frozen or at room temperature prior to DNA extraction. There are 12 amino acids in the CDR3, from cysteine to phenylalanine inclusive. The sequence is cut down to CDR3 DNA, 36 bases in frame from base 1. Deletion took 7 bases off V and 4 bases off J, with a span of 11 bases between the germline ends. For CDR1 and CDR2, the germline V gene lists SGHRS and YFSETQ.

Summary of the overall study and its limitations: The amount of clinical and demographic metadata varied by source and participant and was provided uncurated.

This receptor chain uses TRBV5-1 and TRBJ1-2; no D segment can be confidently identified. The clonotype comes from a woman aged 40-49 years who had been exposed to COVID-19. Sequencing was carried out using PBMCs or T cells enriched from blood (not recorded which). The CDR3 reads CASREGSYGYTF. DNA sequence: TGCGCCAGCCGGGAGGGAAGCTATGGCTACACCTTC.